Described below is a single TCR beta chain sequence and its context. The antigen is not known. Amplification used 60 Vbeta primers and 13 Jbeta primers. Here immunoSEQ multiplex PCR was the method, and the copy in TCRdb shows in-frame clones only, minus some. This table has over 85,000 clones, 55% to 80% appearing once. This CDR3 comprises 15 residues. The germline V gene has CDR1 MNHEY and CDR2 SVGAGI. Trimming left V 2 bases short and J 2 bases short, with 13 bases between. This sample was taken from a study of cytomegalovirus exposure and HLA in healthy donors. Points from the study as a whole: TCR beta V- and J-gene trimming was later associated with a missense DCLRE1C variant. In a later analysis, at a false discovery rate of 0.05, about 16,000 TCR beta sequences matched HLA alleles. A reported reduction in N-insertions relative to the approximately 670-donor mean was seen in an Asian-associated ancestry cluster in a later analysis.

The source is a female donor in good health and CMV-seronegative. The chain employs TRBV6-5 and TRBJ2-7; a weak D match, TRBD1 (5 bases). Sequencing used PBMCs. CDR3 sequence (DNA): TGTGCCAGCAGTTACGGGGCAGACGTTACCTACGAGCAGTACTTC. As protein: CASSYGADVTYEQYF.